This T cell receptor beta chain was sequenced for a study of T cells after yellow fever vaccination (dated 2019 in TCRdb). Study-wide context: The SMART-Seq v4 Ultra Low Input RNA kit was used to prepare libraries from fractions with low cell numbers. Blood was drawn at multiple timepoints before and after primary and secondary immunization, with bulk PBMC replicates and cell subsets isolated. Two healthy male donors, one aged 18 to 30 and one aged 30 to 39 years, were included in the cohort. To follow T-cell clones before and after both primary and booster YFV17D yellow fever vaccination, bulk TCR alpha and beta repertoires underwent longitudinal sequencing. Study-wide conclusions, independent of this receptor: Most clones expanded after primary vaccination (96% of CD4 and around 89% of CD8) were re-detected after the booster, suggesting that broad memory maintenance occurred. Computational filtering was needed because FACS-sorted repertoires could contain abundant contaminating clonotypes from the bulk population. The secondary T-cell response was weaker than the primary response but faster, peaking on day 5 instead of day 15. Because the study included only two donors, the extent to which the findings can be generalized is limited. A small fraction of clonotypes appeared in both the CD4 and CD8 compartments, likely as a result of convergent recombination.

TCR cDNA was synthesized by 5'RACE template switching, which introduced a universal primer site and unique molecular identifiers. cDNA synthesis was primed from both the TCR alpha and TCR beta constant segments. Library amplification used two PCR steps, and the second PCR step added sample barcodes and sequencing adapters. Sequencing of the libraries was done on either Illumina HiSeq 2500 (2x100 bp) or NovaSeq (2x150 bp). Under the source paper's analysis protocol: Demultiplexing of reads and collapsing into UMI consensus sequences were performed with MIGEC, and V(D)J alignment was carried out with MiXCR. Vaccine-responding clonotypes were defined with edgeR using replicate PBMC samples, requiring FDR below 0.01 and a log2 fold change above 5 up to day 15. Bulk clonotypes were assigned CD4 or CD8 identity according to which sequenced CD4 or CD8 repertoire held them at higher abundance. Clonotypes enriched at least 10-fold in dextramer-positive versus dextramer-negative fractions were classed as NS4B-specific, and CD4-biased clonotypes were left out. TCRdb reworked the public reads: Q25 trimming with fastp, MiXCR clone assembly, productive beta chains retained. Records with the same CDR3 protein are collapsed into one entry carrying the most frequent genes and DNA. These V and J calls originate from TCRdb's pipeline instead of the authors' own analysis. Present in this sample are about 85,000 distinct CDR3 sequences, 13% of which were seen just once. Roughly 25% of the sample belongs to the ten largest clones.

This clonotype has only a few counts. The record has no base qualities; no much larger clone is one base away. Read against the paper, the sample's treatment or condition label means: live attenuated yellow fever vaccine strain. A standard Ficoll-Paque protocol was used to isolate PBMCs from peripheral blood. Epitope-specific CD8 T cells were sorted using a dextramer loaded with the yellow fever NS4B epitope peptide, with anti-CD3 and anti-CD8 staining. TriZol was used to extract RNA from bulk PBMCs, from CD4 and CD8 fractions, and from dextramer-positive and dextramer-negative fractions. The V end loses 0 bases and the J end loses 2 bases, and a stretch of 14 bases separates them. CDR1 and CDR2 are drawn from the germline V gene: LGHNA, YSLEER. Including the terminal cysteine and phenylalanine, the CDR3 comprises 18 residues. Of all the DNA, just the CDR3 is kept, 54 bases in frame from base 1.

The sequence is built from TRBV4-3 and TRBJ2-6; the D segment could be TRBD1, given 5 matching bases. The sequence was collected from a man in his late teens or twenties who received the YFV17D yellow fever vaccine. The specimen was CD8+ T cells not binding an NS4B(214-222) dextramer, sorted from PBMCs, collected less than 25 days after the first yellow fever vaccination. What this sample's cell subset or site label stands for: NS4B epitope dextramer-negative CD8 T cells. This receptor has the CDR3 CASSQDPGWEAGANVLTF. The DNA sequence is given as TGCGCCAGCAGCCAAGACCCAGGGTGGGAAGCTGGGGCCAACGTCCTGACTTTC.